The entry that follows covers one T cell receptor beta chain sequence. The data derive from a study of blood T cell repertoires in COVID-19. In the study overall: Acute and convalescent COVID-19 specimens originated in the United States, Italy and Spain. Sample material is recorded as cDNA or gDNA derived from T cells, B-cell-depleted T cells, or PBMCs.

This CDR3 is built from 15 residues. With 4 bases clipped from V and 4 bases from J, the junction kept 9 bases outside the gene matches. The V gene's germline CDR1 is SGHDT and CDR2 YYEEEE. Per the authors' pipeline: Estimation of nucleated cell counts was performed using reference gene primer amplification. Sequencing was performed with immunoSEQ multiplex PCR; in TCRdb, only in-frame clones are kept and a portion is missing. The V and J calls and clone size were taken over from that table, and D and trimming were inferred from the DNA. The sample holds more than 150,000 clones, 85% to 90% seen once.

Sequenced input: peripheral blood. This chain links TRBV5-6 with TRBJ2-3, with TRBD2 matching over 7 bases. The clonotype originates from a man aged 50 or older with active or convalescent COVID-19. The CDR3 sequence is CASSQTGLVSDTQYF. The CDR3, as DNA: TGTGCCAGCAGCCAAACAGGACTAGTCTCAGATACGCAGTATTTT.